This T cell receptor (beta chain) was sequenced in a study of blood T cell repertoires in COVID-19. Study background: The origin of the acute and convalescent COVID-19 samples was the United States, Italy and Spain. The cDNA or gDNA used as material had been derived from T cells, B-cell-depleted T cells, or PBMCs.

Germline-derived CDR1 and CDR2 are MNHEY and SVGEGT. The CDR3 contains 12 residues. V lost 0 bases and J 5 bases, leaving 4 bases between the germline ends. In the authors' methods: Counts of nucleated cells, estimated from reference gene primer amplification, were obtained. Measured with immunoSEQ multiplex PCR; TCRdb has only the in-frame clones, and not every one. Clonal size and the V and J genes are those of that table, whereas D and trimming came from the DNA. The data show over 120,000 clones, around 72% seen once. The genes are TRBV6-2 or TRBV6-3 and TRBJ1-2; no reliable D call. This receptor was identified in a woman aged 60-70 years with acute or convalescent COVID-19. The sequenced sample was peripheral blood. The CDR3 loop reads CASSYSPYGYTF. The CDR3 bases are TGTGCCAGCAGTTACTCTCCATATGGCTACACCTTC.